The rows below give T cell receptor beta chains drawn from one sample of a study of blood T cell repertoires in COVID-19. The table came from immunoSEQ multiplex PCR; TCRdb's copy has only in-frame clones and leaves some out. The sample contains approximately 150,000 clones, 84% of which appear only once. Specimen: peripheral blood. These receptors all come from a man in his sixties with active or convalescent COVID-19. CDR3s include the opening cysteine and the closing phenylalanine or tryptophan. Each record gives: V gene, clone size, D gene, J gene, CDR3 protein, CDR3 DNA. A D gene is named only where the DNA matches it firmly. Rows may omit the clone size; those that give it use once, few, many or a size class.

TRBV19,NA,NA,TRBJ1-5,CASSMGHSEYSNQPQHF,TGTGCCAGTAGTATGGGGCATTCGGAGTATAGCAATCAGCCCCAGCATTTT
TRBV6-1,NA,NA,TRBJ1-4,CASSKAPPRQGPNEKLFF,TGTGCCAGCAGTAAAGCCCCACCTCGCCAGGGCCCTAATGAAAAACTGTTTTTT
TRBV5-1,NA,NA,TRBJ2-7,CASSLDDRPGTEQYF,TGCGCCAGCAGCCTGGACGACAGGCCGGGAACCGAGCAGTACTTC
TRBV7-7,NA,TRBD2,TRBJ2-3,CASSYSSGISDTQYF,TGTGCCAGCAGCTACTCTAGCGGGATTAGCGATACGCAGTATTTT
TRBV19,NA,TRBD1,TRBJ1-2,CASRAAGQGIPGYTF,TGTGCCAGTAGGGCCGCCGGACAGGGAATCCCTGGCTACACCTTC
TRBV5-4,NA,TRBD1,TRBJ1-4,CASSTRTGANEKLFF,TGTGCCAGCAGCACCCGGACAGGAGCTAATGAAAAACTGTTTTTT
TRBV24-1,few,TRBD2,TRBJ2-1,CATSDFGTSGSGYEQFF,TGTGCCACCAGTGATTTCGGGACTAGCGGGAGTGGCTATGAGCAGTTCTTC
TRBV6-5,once,NA,TRBJ1-2,CASRKETPNYGYTF,TGTGCCAGCAGAAAAGAGACACCAAACTATGGCTACACCTTC
TRBV6-2/TRBV6-3,NA,TRBD1,TRBJ1-1,CASSPNVQGFSEAFF,TGTGCCAGCAGTCCAAATGTACAGGGGTTTTCTGAAGCTTTCTTT
TRBV6-5,NA,TRBD2,TRBJ2-5,CASSYLAGEEETQYF,TGTGCCAGCAGTTATTTAGCGGGGGAGGAAGAGACCCAGTACTTC
TRBV10-1,NA,NA,TRBJ1-2,CASSEAREYGYTF,TGCGCCAGCAGTGAGGCCAGGGAATATGGCTACACCTTC
TRBV27,NA,TRBD2,TRBJ2-1,CASSLGTSGLYNEQFF,TGTGCCAGCAGTTTAGGAACTAGCGGGCTATACAATGAGCAGTTCTTC
TRBV27,NA,TRBD1,TRBJ1-1,CASSLRGTGGLVTEAFF,TGTGCCAGCAGCTTAAGGGGGACAGGAGGGCTGGTCACTGAAGCTTTCTTT
TRBV12-3/TRBV12-4,NA,NA,TRBJ2-2,CASSLASGELFF,TGTGCCAGCAGCCTAGCGTCCGGGGAGCTGTTTTTT
TRBV7-8,NA,NA,TRBJ2-5,CASSPVGGGKTQYF,TGTGCCAGCAGCCCAGTAGGGGGCGGGAAGACCCAGTACTTC
TRBV3-1/TRBV3-2,NA,NA,TRBJ1-1,CASYPWGGNTEAFF,TGTGCCAGCTACCCCTGGGGAGGCAACACTGAAGCTTTCTTT
TRBV29-1,NA,TRBD1,TRBJ1-3,CSVVPGQGSGNTIYF,TGCAGCGTTGTCCCGGGACAGGGTTCTGGAAACACCATATATTTT
TRBV28,once,TRBD1,TRBJ1-4,CASRLRPGQENEKLFF,TGTGCCAGCAGACTCCGACCGGGACAGGAGAATGAAAAACTGTTTTTT
TRBV12-3/TRBV12-4,few,NA,TRBJ1-2,CASSLVGPGGYTF,TGTGCCAGCAGTTTGGTTGGGCCCGGCGGCTACACCTTC
TRBV28,NA,TRBD1,TRBJ1-1,CASSLPGTGARNTEAFF,TGTGCCAGCAGTTTACCCGGGACAGGGGCGAGAAACACTGAAGCTTTCTTT
TRBV21-1,NA,NA,TRBJ1-1,CASSKGEDRIETAALNTEAFF,TGTGCCAGCAGCAAAGGAGAGGACAGGATCGAAACCGCAGCTTTGAACACTGAAGCTTTCTTT
TRBV6-1,once,NA,TRBJ1-4,CASSERTEPTNEKLFF,TGTGCCAGCAGTGAAAGAACAGAACCAACTAATGAAAAACTGTTTTTT
TRBV7-6,NA,TRBD2,TRBJ2-7,CASSLEASGSEQYF,TGTGCCAGCAGCTTAGAGGCTAGCGGGAGCGAGCAGTACTTC
TRBV9,NA,TRBD2,TRBJ2-3,CASSVVSGSFDTQYF,TGTGCCAGCAGCGTAGTTAGCGGGAGTTTCGATACGCAGTATTTT
TRBV2,NA,NA,TRBJ1-1,CASSEAGAEAFF,TGTGCCAGCAGTGAGGCCGGGGCTGAAGCTTTCTTT
TRBV7-8,NA,TRBD1,TRBJ2-2,CASSPHNDRAFNTGELFF,TGTGCCAGCAGCCCACACAACGACAGGGCCTTCAACACCGGGGAGCTGTTTTTT
TRBV5-6,NA,TRBD2,TRBJ2-1,CASSSTSGRALLYNEQFF,TGTGCCAGCAGCTCAACTAGCGGGAGGGCCTTGCTGTACAATGAGCAGTTCTTC
TRBV7-2,few,NA,TRBJ2-5,CASSSTRVYF,TGTGCCAGCAGCTCGACTAGAGTGTACTTC
TRBV18,NA,NA,TRBJ1-1,CASSPSGLNTEAFF,TGTGCCAGCTCACCATCAGGGTTGAACACTGAAGCTTTCTTT
TRBV11-3,NA,NA,TRBJ2-1,CASSSPRSGNYNEQFF,TGTGCCAGCAGCTCCCCCAGATCGGGGAACTACAATGAGCAGTTCTTC
TRBV5-1,NA,NA,TRBJ1-4,CASSLQQGRGEKLFF,TGCGCCAGCAGCTTGCAACAGGGAAGAGGTGAAAAACTGTTTTTT
TRBV2,NA,NA,TRBJ1-1,CASSRTELNEAFF,TGTGCCAGCAGTCGGACAGAACTTAATGAAGCTTTCTTT
TRBV15,few,NA,TRBJ2-7,CATSRKTGGEQYF,TGTGCCACCAGCAGAAAGACAGGAGGCGAGCAGTACTTC
TRBV11-3,NA,TRBD1,TRBJ1-4,CASSLGTDREEKLFF,TGTGCCAGCAGCCTCGGGACAGACCGGGAAGAAAAACTGTTTTTT
TRBV15,few,NA,TRBJ1-2,CATSGGLERGYTF,TGTGCCACCAGCGGGGGCTTGGAGCGGGGCTACACCTTC
TRBV7-2,NA,NA,TRBJ1-5,CASSLDSSNQPQHF,TGTGCCAGCAGCCTTGACAGTAGCAATCAGCCCCAGCATTTT
TRBV11-3,NA,TRBD1,TRBJ2-7,CASSFRGTTYEQYF,TGTGCCAGCAGCTTCAGGGGGACGACCTACGAGCAGTACTTC
TRBV10-1,NA,TRBD2,TRBJ2-1,CASSGGTSGRFLNEQFF,TGCGCCAGCAGTGGGGGGACTAGCGGGAGGTTCTTGAATGAGCAGTTCTTC
TRBV20-1,NA,NA,TRBJ1-5,CSASDGGKQPQHF,TGCAGTGCTAGTGATGGGGGGAAACAGCCCCAGCATTTT
TRBV27,NA,NA,TRBJ1-1,CASSLIGVNTEAFF,TGTGCCAGCAGTCTGATAGGGGTGAACACTGAAGCTTTCTTT